Sequencing of this T cell receptor beta chain was carried out in a study of cytomegalovirus exposure and HLA in healthy donors. Germline CDR1 and CDR2: MNHEY and SVGAGI. Trimming left V 6 bases short and J 1 base short, with 13 bases between. This CDR3 region has 15 residues. Researchers ran the PCR with 60 Vbeta and 13 Jbeta primers. The protocol was immunoSEQ multiplex PCR, while the TCRdb copy is restricted to in-frame clones and leaves out a portion. The sample lists about 150,000 clones, roughly 70% seen once, with around 9.3% in the top ten. The chain is built from TRBV6-5 and TRBJ1-3; TRBD1 might be the D (5 bases). This receptor was taken from a man aged 25-45 years in good health and CMV-seropositive. The specimen was PBMCs. The CDR3 is CASSGQGSSGNTIYF. CDR3 nucleotides: TGTGCCAGCAGCGGGCAGGGATCTTCTGGAAACACCATATATTTT.